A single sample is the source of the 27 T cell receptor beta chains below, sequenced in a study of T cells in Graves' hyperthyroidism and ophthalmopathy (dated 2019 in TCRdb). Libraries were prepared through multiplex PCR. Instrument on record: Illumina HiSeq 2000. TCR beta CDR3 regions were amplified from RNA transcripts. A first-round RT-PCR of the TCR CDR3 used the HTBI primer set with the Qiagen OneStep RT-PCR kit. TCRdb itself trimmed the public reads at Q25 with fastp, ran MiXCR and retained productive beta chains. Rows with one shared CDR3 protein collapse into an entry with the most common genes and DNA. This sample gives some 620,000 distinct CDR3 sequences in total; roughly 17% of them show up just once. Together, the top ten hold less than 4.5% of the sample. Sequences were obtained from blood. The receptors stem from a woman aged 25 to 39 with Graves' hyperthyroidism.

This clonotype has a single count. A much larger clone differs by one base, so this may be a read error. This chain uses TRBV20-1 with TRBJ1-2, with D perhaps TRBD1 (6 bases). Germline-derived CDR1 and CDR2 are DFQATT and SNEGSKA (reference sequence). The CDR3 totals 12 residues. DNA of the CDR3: TGCAGTGCTCCAGGGGCAACCTATAGCTACACCTTC. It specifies CSAPGATYSYTF.

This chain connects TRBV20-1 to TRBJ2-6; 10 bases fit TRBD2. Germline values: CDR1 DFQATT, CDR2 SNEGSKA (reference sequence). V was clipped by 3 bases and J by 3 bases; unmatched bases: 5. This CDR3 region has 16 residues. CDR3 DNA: TGCAGTGCTAGTCTAGCGGGAGTATATGGGGCCAACGTCCTGACTTTC. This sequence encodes CSASLAGVYGANVLTF.

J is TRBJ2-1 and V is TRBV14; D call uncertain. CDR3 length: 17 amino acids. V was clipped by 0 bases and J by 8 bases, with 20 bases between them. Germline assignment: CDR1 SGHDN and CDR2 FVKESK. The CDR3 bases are TGTGCCAGCAGCCAAGATCCCCGAGCCGCCACGGTGGATGAGCAGTTCTTC. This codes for CASSQDPRAATVDEQFF.

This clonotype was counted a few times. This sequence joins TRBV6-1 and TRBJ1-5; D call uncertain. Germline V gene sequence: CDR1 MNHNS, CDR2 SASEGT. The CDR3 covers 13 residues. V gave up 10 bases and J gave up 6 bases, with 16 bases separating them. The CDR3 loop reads CATGEGSRQPQHF. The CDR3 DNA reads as TGTGCCACCGGGGAGGGAAGTCGTCAGCCCCAGCATTTT.

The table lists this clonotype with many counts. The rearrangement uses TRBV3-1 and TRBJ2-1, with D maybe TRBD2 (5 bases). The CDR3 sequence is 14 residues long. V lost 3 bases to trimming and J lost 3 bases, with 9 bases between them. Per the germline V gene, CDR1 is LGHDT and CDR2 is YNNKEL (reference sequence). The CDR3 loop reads CASSQSSGYNEQFF. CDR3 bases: TGTGCCAGCAGCCAGTCCAGCGGCTACAATGAGCAGTTCTTC.

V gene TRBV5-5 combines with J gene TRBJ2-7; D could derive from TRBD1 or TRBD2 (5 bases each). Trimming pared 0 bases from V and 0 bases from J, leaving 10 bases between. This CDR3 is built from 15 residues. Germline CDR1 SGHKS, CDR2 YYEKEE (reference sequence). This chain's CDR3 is CASSLVPGTSYEQYF. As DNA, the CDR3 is TGTGCCAGCAGCTTGGTTCCAGGGACCTCCTACGAGCAGTACTTC. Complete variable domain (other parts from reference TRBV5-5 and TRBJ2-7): DAGVTQSPTHLIKTRGQQVTLRCSPISGHKSVSWYQQVLGQGPQFIFQYYEKEERGRGNFPDRFSARQFPNYSSELNVNALLLGDSALYLCASSLVPGTSYEQYFGPGTRLTVT.

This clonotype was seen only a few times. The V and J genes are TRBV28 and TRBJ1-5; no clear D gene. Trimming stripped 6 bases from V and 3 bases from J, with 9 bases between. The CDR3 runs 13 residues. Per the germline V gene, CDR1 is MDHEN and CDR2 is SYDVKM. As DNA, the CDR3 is TGTGCCAGCAGCGGTCCTTACAATCAGCCCCAGCATTTT. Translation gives CASSGPYNQPQHF. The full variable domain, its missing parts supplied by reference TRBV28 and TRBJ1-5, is DVKVTQSSRYLVKRTGEKVFLECVQDMDHENMFWYRQDPGLGLRLIYFSYDVKMKEKGDIPEGYSVSREKKERFSLILESASTNQTSMYLCASSGPYNQPQHFGDGTRLSIL.

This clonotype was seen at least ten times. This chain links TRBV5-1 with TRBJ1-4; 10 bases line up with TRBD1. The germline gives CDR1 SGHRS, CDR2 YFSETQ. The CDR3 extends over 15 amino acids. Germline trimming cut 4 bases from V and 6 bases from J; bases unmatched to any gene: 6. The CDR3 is CASSPYGQGDEKLFF. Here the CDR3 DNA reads TGCGCCAGCAGCCCCTATGGACAGGGGGATGAAAAACTGTTTTTT.

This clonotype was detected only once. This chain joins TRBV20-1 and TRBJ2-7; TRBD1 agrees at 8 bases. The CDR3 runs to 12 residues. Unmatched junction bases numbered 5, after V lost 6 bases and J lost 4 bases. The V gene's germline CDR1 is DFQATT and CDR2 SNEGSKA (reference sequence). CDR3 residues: CSAPGDRYEQYF. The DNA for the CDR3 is TGCAGTGCCCCAGGGGACAGGTACGAGCAGTACTTC.

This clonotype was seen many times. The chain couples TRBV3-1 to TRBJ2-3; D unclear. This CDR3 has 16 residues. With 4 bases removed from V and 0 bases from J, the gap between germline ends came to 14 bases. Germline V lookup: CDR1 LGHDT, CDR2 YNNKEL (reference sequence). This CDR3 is CASSRTATGSTDTQYF. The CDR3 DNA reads TGTGCCAGCAGCCGAACGGCTACGGGCAGCACAGATACGCAGTATTTT.

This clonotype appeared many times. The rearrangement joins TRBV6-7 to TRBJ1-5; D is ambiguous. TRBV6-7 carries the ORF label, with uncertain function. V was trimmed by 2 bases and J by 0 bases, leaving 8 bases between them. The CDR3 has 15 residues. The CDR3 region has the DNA TGTGCCAGCAGTTACAGCCGATATAGCAATCAGCCCCAGCATTTT. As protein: CASSYSRYSNQPQHF.

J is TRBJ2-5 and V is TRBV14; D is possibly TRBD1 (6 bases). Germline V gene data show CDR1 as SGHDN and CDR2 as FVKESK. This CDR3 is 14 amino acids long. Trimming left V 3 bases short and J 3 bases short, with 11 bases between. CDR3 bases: TGTGCCAGCAGCCACTACAGGGACGAAGAGACCCAGTACTTC. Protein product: CASSHYRDEETQYF. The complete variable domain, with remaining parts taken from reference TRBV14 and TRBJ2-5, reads EAGVTQFPSHSVIEKGQTVTLRCDPISGHDNLYWYRRVMGKEIKFLLHFVKESKQDESGMPNNRFLAERTGGTYSTLKVQPAELEDSGVYFCASSHYRDEETQYFGPGTRLLVL.

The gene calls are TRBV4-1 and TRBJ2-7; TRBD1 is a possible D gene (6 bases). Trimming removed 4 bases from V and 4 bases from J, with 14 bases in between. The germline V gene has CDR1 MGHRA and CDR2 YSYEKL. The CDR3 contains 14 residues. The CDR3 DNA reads TGCGCCAGCAGCCGTCTGCCGAGGGGGTACGAGCAGTACTTC. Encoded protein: CASSRLPRGYEQYF.

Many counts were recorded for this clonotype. CDR3 amino acids: CATNSPYQETQYF. CDR3 nucleotide sequence: TGTGCCACCAATAGCCCGTACCAAGAGACCCAGTACTTC. This chain connects TRBV24-1 to TRBJ2-5, with unresolved D. V lost 8 bases and J 0 bases, leaving 9 bases between the germline ends. The V gene's germline CDR1 is KGHDR and CDR2 SFDVKD. This CDR3 is 13 amino acids long.

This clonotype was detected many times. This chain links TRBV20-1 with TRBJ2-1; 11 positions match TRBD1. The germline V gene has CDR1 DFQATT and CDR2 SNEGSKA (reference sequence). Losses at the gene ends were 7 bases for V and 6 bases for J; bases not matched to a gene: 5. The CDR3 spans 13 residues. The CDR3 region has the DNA TGCAGTGAAATGGACAGGGGGCTCAATGAGCAGTTCTTC. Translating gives CSEMDRGLNEQFF.

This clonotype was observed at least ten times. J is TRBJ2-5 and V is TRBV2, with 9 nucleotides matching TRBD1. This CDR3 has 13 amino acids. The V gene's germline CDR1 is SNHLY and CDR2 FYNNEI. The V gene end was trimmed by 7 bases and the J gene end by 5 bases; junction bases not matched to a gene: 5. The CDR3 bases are TGTGCCAGCACGAGGACAGGGGTGGAGACCCAGTACTTC. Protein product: CASTRTGVETQYF. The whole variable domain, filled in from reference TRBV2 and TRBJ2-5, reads EPEVTQTPSHQVTQMGQEVILRCVPISNHLYFYWYRQILGQKVEFLVSFYNNEISEKSEIFDDQFSVERPDGSNFTLKIRSTKLEDSAMYFCASTRTGVETQYFGPGTRLLVL.

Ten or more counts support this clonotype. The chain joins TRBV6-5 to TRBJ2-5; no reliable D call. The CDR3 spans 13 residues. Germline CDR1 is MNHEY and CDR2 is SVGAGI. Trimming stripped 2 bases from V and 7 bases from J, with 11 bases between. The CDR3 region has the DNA TGTGCCAGCAGTTACGCCTCTGAGGCGACCCAGTACTTC. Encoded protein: CASSYASEATQYF.

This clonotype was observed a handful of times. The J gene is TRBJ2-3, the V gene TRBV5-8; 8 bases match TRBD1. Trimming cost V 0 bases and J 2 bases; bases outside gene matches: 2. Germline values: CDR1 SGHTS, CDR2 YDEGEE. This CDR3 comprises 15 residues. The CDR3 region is CASSLDRGNTDTQYF. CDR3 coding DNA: TGTGCCAGCAGCTTGGACAGGGGGAACACAGATACGCAGTATTTT. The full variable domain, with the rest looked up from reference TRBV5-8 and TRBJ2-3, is EAGVTQSPTHLIKTRGQQATLRCSPISGHTSVYWYQQALGLGLQFLLWYDEGEERNRGNFPPRFSGRQFPNYSSELNVNALELEDSALYLCASSLDRGNTDTQYFGPGTRLTVL.

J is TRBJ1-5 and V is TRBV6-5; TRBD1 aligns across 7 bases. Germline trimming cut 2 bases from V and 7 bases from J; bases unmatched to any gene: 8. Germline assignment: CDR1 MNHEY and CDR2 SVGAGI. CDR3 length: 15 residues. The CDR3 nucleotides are TGTGCCAGCAGTTACCGCCCCAGGGGGTTCCAGCCCCAGCATTTT. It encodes CASSYRPRGFQPQHF.

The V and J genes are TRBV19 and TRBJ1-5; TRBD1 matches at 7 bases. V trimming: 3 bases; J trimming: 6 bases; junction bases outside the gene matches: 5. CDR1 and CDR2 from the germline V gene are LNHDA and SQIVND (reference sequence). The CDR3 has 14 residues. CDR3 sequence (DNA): TGTGCCAGTAGTATCACAGGGGTGGCTCAGCCCCAGCATTTT. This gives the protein CASSITGVAQPQHF.

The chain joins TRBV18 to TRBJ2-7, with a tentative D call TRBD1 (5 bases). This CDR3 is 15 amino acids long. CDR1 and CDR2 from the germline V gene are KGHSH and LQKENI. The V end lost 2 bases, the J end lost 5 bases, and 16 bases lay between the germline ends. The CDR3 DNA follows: TGTGCCAGCTCACCAAACAAGGGGCCGAGCGACGAGCAGTACTTC. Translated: CASSPNKGPSDEQYF.

CDR3 bases: TGCAGTGCTCGAAGGGGGACAGGGGGCAGGTACGAGCAGTACTTC. This gives the protein CSARRGTGGRYEQYF. The chain joins TRBV20-1 to TRBJ2-7, with 12 nucleotides matching TRBD1. The CDR3 contains 15 residues. Per germline, CDR1 DFQATT and CDR2 SNEGSKA (reference sequence). V lost 5 bases and J lost 4; bases outside the gene matches: 9.

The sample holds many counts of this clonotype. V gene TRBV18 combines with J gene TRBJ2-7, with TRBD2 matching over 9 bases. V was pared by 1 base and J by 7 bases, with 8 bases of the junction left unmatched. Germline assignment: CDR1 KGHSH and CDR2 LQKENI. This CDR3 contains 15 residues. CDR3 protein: CASSPLPSGIREQYF. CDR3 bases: TGTGCCAGCTCACCACTCCCTAGCGGGATTCGAGAGCAGTACTTC.

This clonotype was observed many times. CDR3 coding DNA: TGTGCCTGGTTGGGACAGGGCCCCTACAATGAGCAGTTCTTC. Residues: CAWLGQGPYNEQFF. V usage is TRBV30 and J usage is TRBJ2-1; 9 bases line up with TRBD1. Germline CDR1 GTSNPN, CDR2 SVGIG (reference sequence). The V gene end was trimmed by 5 bases and the J gene end by 2 bases; junction bases not matched to a gene: 4. The CDR3 consists of 14 residues. The full variable domain, rest sourced from reference TRBV30 and TRBJ2-1, is SQTIHQWPATLVQPVGSPLSLECTVEGTSNPNLYWYRQAAGRGLQLLFYSVGIGQISSEVPQNLSASRPQDRQFILSSKKLLLSDSGFYLCAWLGQGPYNEQFFGPGTRLTVL.

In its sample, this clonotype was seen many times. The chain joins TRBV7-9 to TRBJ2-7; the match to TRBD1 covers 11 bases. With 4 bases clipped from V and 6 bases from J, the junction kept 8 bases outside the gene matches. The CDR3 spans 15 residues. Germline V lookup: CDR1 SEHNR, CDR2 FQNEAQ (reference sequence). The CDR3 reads CASSSSGTGGREQYF. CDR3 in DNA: TGTGCCAGCAGCTCCTCCGGGACAGGGGGGCGCGAGCAGTACTTC.

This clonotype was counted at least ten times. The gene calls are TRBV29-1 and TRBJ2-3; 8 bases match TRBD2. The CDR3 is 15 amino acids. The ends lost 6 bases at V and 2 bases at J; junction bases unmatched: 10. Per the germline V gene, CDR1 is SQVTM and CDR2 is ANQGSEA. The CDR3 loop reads CSVGGGSGITDTQYF. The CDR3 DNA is TGCAGCGTGGGGGGGGGTAGCGGGATCACAGATACGCAGTATTTT.

In DNA, the CDR3 is TGTGCCAGCAGCTCATTAACGGGGGAGACCCAGTACTTC. Translating it yields CASSSLTGETQYF. J is TRBJ2-5 and V is TRBV5-6; a possible D gene is TRBD2 (5 bases). The germline V gene encodes CDR1 SGHDT and CDR2 YYEEEE. Trimming shortened V by 3 bases and J by 5 bases, and 11 bases separated the two germline ends. The CDR3 runs to 13 residues.